The 24 T cell receptor beta chains below all came from one sample that was sequenced in a study of breast tumors, draining lymph nodes, adjacent tissues. Breast cancer patients provided tissue from their axillary draining lymph nodes. TCRdb independently ran MiXCR on the multiplex PCR reads; one entry per CDR3 protein. Of about 200,000 distinct CDR3 sequences listed, approximately 33% are singletons. The sequenced material came from axillary lymph node tissue. The receptor set was obtained from a female donor with breast cancer. Some clones in this sample may be carry-over from other donors' samples.

The sample holds many counts of this clonotype. Here the CDR3 reads CASLLAGGGYEQYF. The CDR3 coding sequence is TGTGCCAGCTTATTGGCGGGGGGGGGTTACGAGCAGTACTTC. J is TRBJ2-7 and V is TRBV2, with TRBD2 matching 9 bases. Germline trimming cut 8 bases from V and 4 bases from J; bases unmatched to any gene: 9. CDR3 size: 14 residues. The germline V gene has CDR1 SNHLY and CDR2 FYNNEI.

This clonotype was seen a few times. The chain joins TRBV20-1 to TRBJ1-6; D gene uncertain. The ends were cut back, 0 bases at V and 4 bases at J, with 7 bases in the middle. The germline CDR1 and CDR2 sequences are DFQATT and SNEGSKA (reference sequence). This CDR3 has 14 residues. The CDR3 here is CSAREQPYNSPLHF. CDR3 nucleotide sequence: TGCAGTGCTAGAGAGCAGCCTTATAATTCACCCCTCCACTTT.

This clonotype was counted many times. CDR3 coding DNA: TGTGCCAGCAGCCCCGGGGGGGGAGGGGCCGGGGAGCTGTTTTTT. It yields the protein CASSPGGGGAGELFF. J is TRBJ2-2 and V is TRBV6-5; TRBD2 matches 8 bases. V dropped 6 bases and J dropped 6; count of bases not matched to a gene: 9. Per the germline V gene, CDR1 is MNHEY and CDR2 is SVGAGI. The CDR3 totals 15 residues.

This chain uses TRBV12-3 or TRBV12-4 with TRBJ2-3; D gene uncertain. Trimming cost V 6 bases and J 7 bases, with 11 bases left between them. This CDR3 has 12 residues. The CDR3 DNA sequence: TGTGCCAGCAGCCCTCCCGGAAATACGCAGTATTTT. It translates to CASSPPGNTQYF.

This clonotype was seen many times. V usage is TRBV10-2 and J usage is TRBJ1-4; 8 nucleotides align to TRBD1. V was clipped by 6 bases and J by 8 bases; unmatched bases: 11. Germline V gene lookup returns CDR1 WSHSY and CDR2 SAAADI. The CDR3 runs to 15 residues. The CDR3 region is CASRPDRGINEKLFF. The CDR3 region has the DNA TGCGCCAGCAGACCCGACAGGGGTATCAACGAAAAACTGTTTTTT.

In this sample, this clonotype turned up many times. The CDR3 DNA sequence: TGTGCCAGCAGGGGTAGCGGGGGACCCACAGATACGCAGTATTTT. Translated: CASRGSGGPTDTQYF. The chain combines TRBV5-6 with TRBJ2-3; TRBD2 agrees at 9 bases. Unmatched junction bases numbered 6, after V lost 5 bases and J lost 2 bases. The CDR3 sequence is 15 residues long. Per germline, CDR1 SGHDT and CDR2 YYEEEE.

This clonotype was found many times. V and J are TRBV10-2 and TRBJ2-7; unclear D gene. Between the trimmed V and J ends, which lost 0 bases and 3 bases, there was a span of 6 bases. Per germline, CDR1 WSHSY and CDR2 SAAADI. There are 13 residues in the CDR3. The CDR3 reads CASSESVIYEQYF. In DNA form, the CDR3 reads TGCGCCAGCAGTGAGTCGGTGATCTACGAGCAGTACTTC.

This clonotype has at least ten counts. V is TRBV7-8 and J is TRBJ1-3, with 7 nucleotides matching TRBD1. V lost 1 base and J lost 0; bases outside the gene matches: 3. Germline V gene data show CDR1 as SGHVS and CDR2 as FQNEAQ. This CDR3 spans 16 amino acids. Here the CDR3 reads CASSLEGALSGNTIYF. The CDR3 DNA follows: TGTGCCAGCAGCTTAGAGGGGGCTCTCTCTGGAAACACCATATATTTT.

This clonotype was observed at least ten times. The chain joins TRBV30 to TRBJ1-2; D may be TRBD1 (5 bases). V lost 3 bases to trimming and J lost 4 bases, with 21 bases between them. CDR3 length equals 16 residues. The germline gives CDR1 GTSNPN, CDR2 SVGIG (reference sequence). The CDR3 reads CAWRSWDAADLYGYTF. Here the CDR3 DNA reads TGTGCCTGGAGGTCGTGGGACGCAGCAGATCTCTATGGCTACACCTTC.

The V call is TRBV3-1, the J call TRBJ1-4, with TRBD1 as a possible D gene (5 bases). Germline CDR1 and CDR2: LGHDT and YNNKEL (reference sequence). The CDR3 sequence is 15 residues long. V lost 4 bases and J 5 bases, leaving 14 bases between the germline ends. This CDR3 reads CASSRKDSGNEKLFF. The CDR3 DNA reads as TGTGCCAGCAGCCGAAAAGACAGTGGCAATGAAAAACTGTTTTTT.

Only a few counts were recorded for this clonotype. This chain links TRBV4-1 with TRBJ1-2, with 7 positions matching TRBD1. V lost 0 bases to trimming and J lost 7 bases; unmatched junction nucleotides: 8. The CDR3 extends over 15 amino acids. CDR1 and CDR2 (germline): MGHRA, YSYEKL. The CDR3 loop reads CASSQDSTGRLGYTF. CDR3 nucleotide sequence: TGCGCCAGCAGCCAAGATTCGACAGGGCGGCTTGGCTACACCTTC.

As regards this clonotype: This could be a read error, since a much larger clone is one nucleotide away. The rearrangement links TRBV14 to TRBJ2-5, with TRBD1 matching over 10 bases. This CDR3 has 17 amino acids. Per the germline V gene, CDR1 is SGHDN and CDR2 is FVKESK. The ends lost 0 bases at V and 7 bases at J; junction bases unmatched: 11. The CDR3 DNA sequence: TGTGCCAGCAGCCAAGAAAAAGGGACAGGGGTTGTGGCGACCCAGTACTTC. Translated: CASSQEKGTGVVATQYF.

This clonotype showed up just a few times. V is TRBV6-5 and J is TRBJ2-6; TRBD1 matches at 11 bases. Germline assignment: CDR1 MNHEY and CDR2 SVGAGI. The CDR3 is made up of 21 amino acids. V lost 7 bases to trimming and J lost 0 bases; unmatched junction nucleotides: 17. In DNA, the CDR3 is TGTGCCAGCACCGGACAGGGGGCCCCTTCTGAACCCTCCTCTGGGGCCAACGTCCTGACTTTC. This sequence encodes CASTGQGAPSEPSSGANVLTF.

This clonotype was found many times. This chain links TRBV14 with TRBJ2-7; D is perhaps TRBD2 (5 bases). Germline CDR1 reads SGHDN; CDR2 reads FVKESK. The V end lost 3 bases, the J end lost 6 bases, and 12 bases lay between the germline ends. This CDR3 has 13 residues. CDR3 protein: CASSQSNRGEQYF. The CDR3 DNA sequence: TGTGCCAGCAGCCAGTCTAATCGGGGCGAGCAGTACTTC. Using reference TRBV14 and TRBJ2-7 for the parts outside the CDR3, the full variable domain is EAGVTQFPSHSVIEKGQTVTLRCDPISGHDNLYWYRRVMGKEIKFLLHFVKESKQDESGMPNNRFLAERTGGTYSTLKVQPAELEDSGVYFCASSQSNRGEQYFGPGTRLTVT.

This clonotype occurred a few times. A single base separates this from a much larger clone, so it may be a read error. J is TRBJ2-7 and V is TRBV5-5; possible D gene TRBD1, 6 bases. The CDR3 has 13 amino acids. The V end was cut by 4 bases, the J end by 5 bases, with 13 bases between. Germline V gene lookup returns CDR1 SGHKS and CDR2 YYEKEE (reference sequence). CDR3 residues: CASSDRQAHEQYF. CDR3 DNA: TGTGCCAGCAGCGACCGACAGGCCCACGAGCAGTACTTC. The variable domain in full, with the rest retrieved from reference TRBV5-5 and TRBJ2-7, is DAGVTQSPTHLIKTRGQQVTLRCSPISGHKSVSWYQQVLGQGPQFIFQYYEKEERGRGNFPDRFSARQFPNYSSELNVNALLLGDSALYLCASSDRQAHEQYFGPGTRLTVT.

This clonotype was observed at least ten times. J is TRBJ1-4 and V is TRBV28; 8 bases are a match to TRBD1. Germline CDR1 reads MDHEN; CDR2 reads SYDVKM. J was trimmed by 8 bases and V by 5 bases; bases with no gene match: 7. The CDR3 consists of 14 residues. CDR3 coding DNA: TGTGCCAGCAGTACCTCCGGACAGGGCGAAAAACTGTTTTTT. As protein: CASSTSGQGEKLFF. The entire variable domain, with the rest obtained from reference TRBV28 and TRBJ1-4, is as follows: DVKVTQSSRYLVKRTGEKVFLECVQDMDHENMFWYRQDPGLGLRLIYFSYDVKMKEKGDIPEGYSVSREKKERFSLILESASTNQTSMYLCASSTSGQGEKLFFGSGTQLSVL.

CDR3 amino acids: CARDSNYEQYF. The CDR3 bases are TGCGCCAGGGACAGCAATTACGAGCAGTACTTC. V and J are TRBV5-1 and TRBJ2-7, with D possibly being TRBD1 (6 bases). Germline loops: CDR1 SGHRS, CDR2 YFSETQ. V lost 8 bases, J lost 4 bases, and 10 bases lay in between. The CDR3 is 11 amino acids. Full variable domain (rest looked up from reference TRBV5-1 and TRBJ2-7): KAGVTQTPRYLIKTRGQQVTLSCSPISGHRSVSWYQQTPGQGLQFLFEYFSETQRNKGNFPGRFSGRQFSNSRSEMNVSTLELGDSALYLCARDSNYEQYFGPGTRLTVT.

This clonotype was counted only a few times. This CDR3 reads CASSFLQGSAEAFF. The CDR3 nucleotides read TGTGCCAGCAGTTTTCTACAGGGGTCCGCTGAAGCTTTCTTT. This chain uses TRBV28 with TRBJ1-1; 7 positions agree with TRBD1. The germline V gene has CDR1 MDHEN and CDR2 SYDVKM. V lost 3 bases to trimming and J lost 6 bases; unmatched junction nucleotides: 7. CDR3 length: 14 amino acids. The entire variable domain, with the rest obtained from reference TRBV28 and TRBJ1-1, is as follows: DVKVTQSSRYLVKRTGEKVFLECVQDMDHENMFWYRQDPGLGLRLIYFSYDVKMKEKGDIPEGYSVSREKKERFSLILESASTNQTSMYLCASSFLQGSAEAFFGQGTRLTVV.

Written as DNA, the CDR3 is TGTGCCAGCAGTCACGCAAGGGGGGATACCGCCTACGAGCAGTACTTC. Translating it yields CASSHARGDTAYEQYF. This rearrangement joins TRBV6-6 to TRBJ2-7; perhaps D is TRBD1 or TRBD2 (6 bases each). V was clipped by 5 bases and J by 2 bases, with 19 bases between them. The germline V gene has CDR1 MNHNY and CDR2 SVGAGI (reference sequence). The CDR3 length is 16 residues.

This clonotype appeared many times. This chain links TRBV29-1 with TRBJ2-6; a weak D match, TRBD1 (6 bases). This CDR3 has 13 amino acids. Trimming cost V 7 bases and J 4 bases, with 11 bases left between them. Germline CDR1 is SQVTM and CDR2 is ANQGSEA. CDR3 residues: CSEPGVGANVLTF. The CDR3 DNA is TGCAGCGAACCAGGGGTCGGGGCCAACGTCCTGACTTTC.

This clonotype was seen many times. CDR3 residues: CASSLGEREVQPQHF. The DNA of the CDR3 is TGTGCCAGCAGCTTGGGTGAGAGGGAGGTTCAGCCCCAGCATTTT. The chain has TRBV5-5 and TRBJ1-5; D unclear. V was clipped by 0 bases and J by 6 bases, with 13 bases between them. CDR3 length: 15 amino acids. The V gene's germline CDR1 is SGHKS and CDR2 YYEKEE (reference sequence).

This clonotype was seen at least ten times. This chain links TRBV6-6 with TRBJ2-5; 10 nucleotides line up with TRBD2. Germline lookup yields CDR1 MNHNY and CDR2 SVGAGI (reference sequence). The trim removed 0 bases at V and 3 bases at J, leaving 7 bases unmatched. The CDR3 has 17 amino acids. The CDR3 reads CASSYSWTSGYEETQYF. CDR3 bases: TGTGCCAGCAGTTACTCGTGGACTAGCGGCTACGAAGAGACCCAGTACTTC.

This clonotype occurred many times. V and J are TRBV2 and TRBJ2-1, with no clear D. Germline V CDR1 and CDR2: SNHLY, FYNNEI. The V and J ends lost 8 bases and 5 bases respectively, with 16 bases between them. The CDR3 totals 14 residues. The CDR3 DNA sequence: TGTGCCAGCTCGTCAGGTGTGGGCGACAATGAGCAGTTCTTC. It codes for CASSSGVGDNEQFF.

This clonotype was counted many times. The chain couples TRBV7-3 to TRBJ2-5; no definite D call. Germline V gene data show CDR1 as SGHTA and CDR2 as FQGTGA. V was trimmed by 5 bases and J by 5 bases, leaving 12 bases between them. This CDR3 is 13 amino acids long. CDR3 in amino acids: CASSLSLGETQYF. In DNA, the CDR3 is TGTGCCAGCAGCCTCTCGCTAGGGGAGACCCAGTACTTC.